The T cell receptor beta chain under discussion was sequenced for a study of beta chain features in type 1 diabetes. Turning to this clone: What it recognizes is unknown.

Notes on the study in general: The study found moderately but significantly shorter TCRB CDR3s in all four CD4+ subsets of Type 1 diabetes patients. PCR may have favored shorter templates equally in patients and controls. VDJ junctions in type 1 diabetes patients carried more deletions and fewer insertions. Compared with healthy donors, patients appeared to share more similar naive, central memory and regulatory TCRB repertoires.

Based on CD45RO/CCR7/CD25/CD127/CD95/CD27, CD4+ regulatory, stem cell-like memory, naive and central memory cells were sorted. Expressed TCRB transcripts got sequenced, as all isolated RNA was reverse transcribed. Profiled with immunoSEQ multiplex PCR; TCRdb holds only in-frame clones, not every one. The table lists 600,000 to 700,000 clones, around 11% of them singletons, with 0.095% to 0.15% in the top ten. The length of the CDR3 is 18 residues. In germline, CDR1 is SGHTA, CDR2 FQGNSA. The J segment lost 0 bases and the V segment lost 5 bases, leaving 10 bases of the junction unmatched. Sequenced input: naive CD4+ T cells from blood. The sequence was collected from a man younger than 45 with type 1 diabetes. The chain recombines TRBV7-2 with TRBJ1-6, with TRBD1 matching over 7 bases. CDR3 sequence reads: CASSDKGTASSYNSPLHF. DNA of the CDR3: TGTGCCAGCAGCGACAAAGGGACAGCGAGCTCCTATAATTCACCCCTCCACTTT. Full variable domain (remainder filled in from reference TRBV7-2 and TRBJ1-6): GAGVSQSPSNKVTEKGKDVELRCDPISGHTALYWYRQSLGQGLEFLIYFQGNSAPDKSGLPSDRFSAERTGGSVSTLTIQRTQQEDSAVYLCASSDKGTASSYNSPLHFGNGTRLTVT.